The present T cell receptor (beta chain) was sequenced within a study of blood T cell repertoires in COVID-19. The CDR3 is 14 amino acids. Germline loops: CDR1 MNHNY, CDR2 SVGAGI (reference sequence). The V segment lost 7 bases and the J segment 2 bases; nucleotides outside the gene matches: 5. A few counts support this clone. Symptom resolution, clearance, or two negative PCRs marked the recovered donors of Cohort 3. TCRdb's table, derived via immunoSEQ multiplex PCR, lists solely in-frame clones and lacks some. The sample yields about 330,000 clones, about nine tenths seen once. The rearrangement links TRBV6-6 to TRBJ1-1, with 9 bases that match TRBD1. The TCR sequence derives from a woman between 18 and 30 years old who had recovered from COVID-19. The sequenced sample was PBMCs or T cells enriched from blood (not recorded which). Here the CDR3 reads CASTGTGPNTEAFF. The CDR3 DNA is TGTGCCAGCACCGGGACAGGGCCTAACACTGAAGCTTTCTTT.